The text below deals with one T cell receptor beta chain. This sample stems from a study of blood T cell repertoires in COVID-19. Study in general: Italy, Spain and the United States were the sources of the convalescent and acute COVID-19 samples. The analysed material was cDNA or gDNA that came from T cells, B-cell-depleted T cells, or PBMCs.

The germline V gene encodes CDR1 SGHAT and CDR2 FQNNGV. V lost 8 bases to trimming and J lost 6 bases, with 17 bases between them. The CDR3 contains 14 residues. Per the authors' pipeline: Cell counts per sample came from amplifying reference gene primers. The assay was immunoSEQ multiplex PCR, and TCRdb's table has in-frame clones only and misses some. That table furnishes V, J and clone size, whereas the DNA furnished D and trimming. The table shows 230,000 or so clones, with 89% occurring only once. Material: peripheral blood. The chain is built from TRBV11-2 and TRBJ2-1; the D gene is possibly TRBD1 (6 bases). The receptor comes from a middle-aged woman who had recovered from COVID-19. CDR3 DNA sequence: TGTGCCAGCGCACAGGGCCCTTGGCTCAATGAGCAGTTCTTC. Its protein is CASAQGPWLNEQFF.